The entry that follows covers one T cell receptor beta chain sequence. The antigen is unknown. These data originate in a study of cytomegalovirus exposure and HLA in healthy donors. Use of 60 Vbeta and 13 Jbeta primers characterized the PCR. Sequencing used immunoSEQ multiplex PCR; TCRdb keeps in-frame clones, though not all of them. This sample's clone table lists about 120,000 clones. Whole-study findings and limits: There were some public TCRs occurring in many donors, but most TCR sequences were rare. TCR beta V- and J-gene trimming, according to a later analysis, was linked to a missense DCLRE1C variant.

V shed 2 bases, J shed 4 bases, and the junction held 13 bases outside the gene matches. CDR1 is LGHNA and CDR2 is YSLEER in the germline V gene. The CDR3 covers 18 residues. This chain links TRBV4-3 with TRBJ2-2; 7 bases align to TRBD1. This sequence was found in a man aged 35 to 55 in good health and CMV-seropositive. The sample taken for sequencing was PBMCs. The CDR3 region is CASSQRGPGGVGTGELFF. The CDR3 DNA sequence: TGCGCCAGCAGCCAAAGGGGTCCAGGGGGAGTTGGCACCGGGGAGCTGTTTTTT.